This T cell receptor beta chain was documented in a study of blood T cell repertoires in COVID-19. The CDR3 has 14 amino acids. Germline assignment: CDR1 ENHRY and CDR2 SYGVKD. V trimming: 7 bases; J trimming: 9 bases; junction bases outside the gene matches: 11. In the original analysis: Amplification of reference gene primers was used by the study to estimate nucleated cell counts. Clones were sequenced by immunoSEQ multiplex PCR, and TCRdb holds only the in-frame ones, with some missing. V and J calls and clone size are as listed in that table; D and trimming were resolved from the DNA. There are some 340,000 clones in the sample; 85% to 95% occur only once, and approximately 4.1% lies in the top ten. Participants were aged about 18 to 100 years from approximately 24 US areas.

The J gene is TRBJ2-1, the V gene TRBV10-3; 8 bases align to TRBD2. This clonotype was sampled from a woman aged 25 to 39 who had been exposed to COVID-19. Source material: PBMCs or T cells enriched from blood (not recorded which). The CDR3 region has the DNA TGTGCCATCAATCCGGGAGGGGGGCGAGTTGAGCAGTTCTTC. This translates into CAINPGGGRVEQFF.